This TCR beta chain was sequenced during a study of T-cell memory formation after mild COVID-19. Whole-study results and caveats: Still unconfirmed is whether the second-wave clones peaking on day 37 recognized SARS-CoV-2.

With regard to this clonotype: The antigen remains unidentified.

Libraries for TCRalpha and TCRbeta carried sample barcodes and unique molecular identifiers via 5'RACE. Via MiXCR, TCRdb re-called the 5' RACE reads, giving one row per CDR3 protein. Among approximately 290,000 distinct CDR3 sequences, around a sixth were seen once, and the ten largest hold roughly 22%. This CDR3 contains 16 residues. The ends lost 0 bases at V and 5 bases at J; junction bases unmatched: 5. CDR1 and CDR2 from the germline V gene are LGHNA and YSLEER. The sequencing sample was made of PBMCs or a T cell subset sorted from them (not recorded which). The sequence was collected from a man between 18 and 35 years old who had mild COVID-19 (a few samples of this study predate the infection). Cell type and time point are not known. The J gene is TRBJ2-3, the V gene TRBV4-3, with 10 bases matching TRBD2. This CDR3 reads CASSQDLGLAIDTQYF. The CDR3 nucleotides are TGCGCCAGCAGCCAAGATCTGGGACTAGCGATAGATACGCAGTATTTT.